The source of this T cell receptor (beta chain) is a study of CD8 T cells in Susac syndrome. At the level of the study: Treatment at blood withdrawal was none, corticosteroids, or intravenous immunoglobulin alone in Susac syndrome patients. Overall study results and limits: Where Susac syndrome CD4+ T cell repertoires were concerned, no clonal expansion was evident.

A quantity of roughly 0.5 to 1 ug RNA underwent reverse transcription using random hexamers. Amplification of TCR beta CDR3 across 54 Vbeta and 13 Jbeta was performed with immunoSEQ multiplex PCR. MiXCR was run by TCRdb on the immunoSEQ multiplex PCR reads, yielding one entry per CDR3 protein. Of under 200,000 distinct CDR3 sequences in the sample, more than 85% were seen once. Details on this clonotype: Its specificity is not known.

Both CD4+ and CD8+ T cells were negatively isolated, and TEMRA cells underwent FACS enrichment. Sequencing was carried out using CD4+ T cells from PBMCs. The origin of this receptor is a human donor with Susac syndrome.

The CDR3 DNA is TGTGCCACCAGCAGAGATCGGGCATCCTACAATGAGCAGTTCTTC. It codes for CATSRDRASYNEQFF. J is TRBJ2-1 and V is TRBV15; D unclear. The CDR3 runs 15 residues. Germline lookup yields CDR1 LNHNV and CDR2 YYDKDF (reference sequence). V lost 0 bases and J lost 1, with 7 bases in between.